This passage covers 3 T cell receptor beta chains from one sample sequenced in a study of T cell responses to AZD1222 COVID-19 vaccine. Method: immunoSEQ multiplex PCR; TCRdb's copy keeps in-frame clones and lacks some. Of around 170,000 clones in the sample, about 86% were seen once. Sequenced material: peripheral blood, taken 28 days after the second AZD1222 dose. The receptors were gathered from an adult who received the AZD1222 COVID-19 vaccine.

A single count supports this clone. The V and J genes are TRBV19 and TRBJ2-1; TRBD1 aligns across 8 bases. The CDR3 spans 15 residues. V trimming: 4 bases; J trimming: 8 bases; junction bases outside the gene matches: 10. Germline V CDR1 and CDR2: LNHDA, SQIVND (reference sequence). In nucleotides, the CDR3 is TGTGCCAGTAGTAGTCAGGGGGCCGTCGTGTATGAGCAGTTCTTC. It encodes CASSSQGAVVYEQFF.

This chain joins TRBV5-4 and TRBJ1-1, with D uncertain. The V gene lost 0 bases and the J gene lost 6 bases, with 6 bases spanning the gap. Germline V lookup: CDR1 SGHNT, CDR2 YYREEE (reference sequence). The CDR3 is 12 amino acids. CDR3 sequence: CASSLVGSEAFF. The CDR3, as DNA: TGTGCCAGCAGCTTGGTGGGGTCTGAAGCTTTCTTT.

This chain joins TRBV18 and TRBJ2-1; 7 bases align to TRBD1. The CDR3 runs 16 residues. Germline CDR1 KGHSH, CDR2 LQKENI. Losses at the gene ends were 2 bases for V and 2 bases for J; bases not matched to a gene: 6. The CDR3 region has the DNA TGTGCCAGCTCACCAATTGGGACAGCCCCCTACAATGAGCAGTTCTTC. Translated: CASSPIGTAPYNEQFF.